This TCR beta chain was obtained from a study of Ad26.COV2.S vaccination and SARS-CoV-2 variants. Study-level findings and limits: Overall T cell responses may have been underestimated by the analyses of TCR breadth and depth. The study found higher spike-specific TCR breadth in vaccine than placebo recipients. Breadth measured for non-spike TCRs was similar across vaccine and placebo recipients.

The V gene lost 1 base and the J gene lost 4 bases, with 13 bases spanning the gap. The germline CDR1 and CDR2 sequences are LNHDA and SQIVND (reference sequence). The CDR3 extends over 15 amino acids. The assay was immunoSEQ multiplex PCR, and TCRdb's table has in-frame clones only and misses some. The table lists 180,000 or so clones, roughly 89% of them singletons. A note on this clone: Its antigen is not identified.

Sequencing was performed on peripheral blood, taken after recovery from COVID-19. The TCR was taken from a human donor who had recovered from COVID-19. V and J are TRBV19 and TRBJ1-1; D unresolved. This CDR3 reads CASSIGVGEFTEAFF. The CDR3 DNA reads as TGTGCCAGTAGTATAGGGGTCGGGGAATTCACTGAAGCTTTCTTT.